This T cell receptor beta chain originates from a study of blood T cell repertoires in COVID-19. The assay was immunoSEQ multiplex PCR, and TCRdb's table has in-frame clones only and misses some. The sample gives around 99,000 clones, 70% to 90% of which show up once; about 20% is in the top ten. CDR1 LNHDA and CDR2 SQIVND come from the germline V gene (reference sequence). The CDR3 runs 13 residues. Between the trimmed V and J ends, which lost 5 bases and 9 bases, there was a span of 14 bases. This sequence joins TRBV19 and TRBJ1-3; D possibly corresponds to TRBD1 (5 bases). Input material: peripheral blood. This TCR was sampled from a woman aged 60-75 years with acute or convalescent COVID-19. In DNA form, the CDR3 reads TGTGCCAGTAGTCTCCCCCTGGGGGGCACCATATATTTT. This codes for CASSLPLGGTIYF.